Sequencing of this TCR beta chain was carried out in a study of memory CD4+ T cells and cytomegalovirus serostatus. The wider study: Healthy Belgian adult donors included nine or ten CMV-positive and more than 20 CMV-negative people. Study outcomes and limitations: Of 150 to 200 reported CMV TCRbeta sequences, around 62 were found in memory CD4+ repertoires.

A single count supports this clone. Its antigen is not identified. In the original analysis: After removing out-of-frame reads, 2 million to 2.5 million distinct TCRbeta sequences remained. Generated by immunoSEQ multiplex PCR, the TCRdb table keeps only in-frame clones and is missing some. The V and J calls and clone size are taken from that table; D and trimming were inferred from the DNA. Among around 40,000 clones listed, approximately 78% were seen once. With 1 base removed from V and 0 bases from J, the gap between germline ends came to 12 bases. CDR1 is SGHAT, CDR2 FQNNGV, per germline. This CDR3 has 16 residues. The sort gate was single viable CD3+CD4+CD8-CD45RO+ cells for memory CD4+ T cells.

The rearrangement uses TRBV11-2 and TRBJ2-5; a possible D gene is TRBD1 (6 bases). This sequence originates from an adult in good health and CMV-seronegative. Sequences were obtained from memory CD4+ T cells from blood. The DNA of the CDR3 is TGTGCCAGCAGCTTAGCTGGGGGCGGAAACCAAGAGACCCAGTACTTC. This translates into CASSLAGGGNQETQYF.